The 9 T cell receptor beta chains below come from one sample, sequenced in a study of patients and donors after allogeneic stem cell transplantation. TCRdb used MiXCR to reprocess the RT-PCR reads, holding one entry per CDR3 protein. The table records 70,000 to 100,000 distinct CDR3 sequences, 4.5% to 5% of them present only once. Sequenced input: blood, either unsorted or a sorted T cell fraction (not recorded which). The receptors here all came from a human donor who was either an allogeneic HSCT recipient or a stem cell or donor lymphocyte infusion donor (not recorded which). It is not recorded whose cells these are; they may come from a transplant donor.

This clonotype came up many times. This chain connects TRBV5-1 to TRBJ2-7; D is uncertain. V shed 4 bases and J shed 2 bases, with 19 bases lying between them. The length of the CDR3 is 16 residues. In germline, CDR1 is SGHRS, CDR2 YFSETQ. The CDR3 coding sequence is TGCGCCAGCAGCCCCTCGGGTGGAAGGCGCCCCTACGAGCAGTACTTC. This sequence encodes CASSPSGGRRPYEQYF.

In this sample, this clonotype turned up many times. The chain couples TRBV5-1 to TRBJ2-3; D gene uncertain. This CDR3 comprises 15 residues. Trimming removed 0 bases at V and 2 bases at J, with 10 bases between. Germline V gene sequence: CDR1 SGHRS, CDR2 YFSETQ. CDR3: CASSLEGRNTDTQYF. CDR3 nucleotides: TGCGCCAGCAGCTTGGAGGGAAGAAACACAGATACGCAGTATTTT.

This clonotype was picked up many times. The rearrangement joins TRBV20-1 to TRBJ1-3; D is undetermined. The CDR3 spans 11 residues. Trimming removed 0 bases from V and 3 bases from J, with 0 bases in between. Germline assignment: CDR1 DFQATT and CDR2 SNEGSKA (reference sequence). In nucleotides, the CDR3 is TGCAGTGCTAGAGATGGAAACACCATATATTTT. Protein: CSARDGNTIYF.

This clonotype was detected ten times or more. The chain uses TRBV5-8 and TRBJ2-1; D not resolved. The V gene's germline CDR1 is SGHTS and CDR2 YDEGEE. V was shortened by 4 bases and J by 10 bases, with 12 bases between the two germline ends. The CDR3 totals 12 residues. This CDR3 is CASSQGPEEQFF. In nucleotides, the CDR3 is TGTGCCAGCAGCCAAGGGCCTGAAGAGCAGTTCTTC.

This clonotype was seen only a few times. The chain has TRBV7-3 and TRBJ1-1, with a tentative D call TRBD1 (5 bases). Germline CDR1 SGHTA, CDR2 FQGTGA. The germline V and J ends were trimmed by 2 bases and 3 bases, with 13 bases remaining between them. The CDR3 has 15 amino acids. CDR3 sequence (DNA): TGTGCCAGCAGCTTAGCGGGGGGGTGGGACACTGAAGCTTTCTTT. Its protein is CASSLAGGWDTEAFF.

This clonotype was observed many times. V and J are TRBV5-1 and TRBJ2-7, with 7 bases identical to TRBD2. V shed 7 bases and J 3 bases; nucleotides not matched to a gene: 16. The germline V gene has CDR1 SGHRS and CDR2 YFSETQ. The CDR3 has 16 residues. CDR3 residues: CASSRLGGGLSYEQYF. Written as DNA, the CDR3 is TGCGCCAGCTCGCGGCTCGGGGGAGGGCTGAGCTACGAGCAGTACTTC.

This clonotype was seen ten or more times. J is TRBJ2-7 and V is TRBV14; D unresolved. This CDR3 has 12 residues. The ends were cut back, 4 bases at V and 3 bases at J, with 7 bases in the middle. Germline V gene sequence: CDR1 SGHDN, CDR2 FVKESK. The CDR3 DNA sequence: TGTGCCAGCAGCCCCGGGCACTACGAGCAGTACTTC. Protein sequence: CASSPGHYEQYF.

This clonotype was seen ten or more times. The genes are TRBV5-5 and TRBJ2-6; D is unclear. CDR1 SGHKS and CDR2 YYEKEE come from the germline V gene (reference sequence). There are 15 residues in the CDR3. V shed 0 bases and J shed 0 bases, with 4 bases lying between them. CDR3 in amino acids: CASSLDSSGANVLTF. The DNA of the CDR3 is TGTGCCAGCAGCTTGGACAGCTCTGGGGCCAACGTCCTGACTTTC. The variable domain in full, with the rest retrieved from reference TRBV5-5 and TRBJ2-6, is DAGVTQSPTHLIKTRGQQVTLRCSPISGHKSVSWYQQVLGQGPQFIFQYYEKEERGRGNFPDRFSARQFPNYSSELNVNALLLGDSALYLCASSLDSSGANVLTFGAGSRLTVL.

Ten or more counts support this clonotype. The J gene is TRBJ2-7, the V gene TRBV7-9; D perhaps matches TRBD1 (7 bases). The CDR3 spans 15 residues. The V gene's germline CDR1 is SEHNR and CDR2 FQNEAQ (reference sequence). The V end was cut by 7 bases, the J end by 3 bases, with 19 bases between. CDR3 in amino acids: CASTPAGGIFYEQYF. The CDR3 bases are TGTGCCAGCACCCCGGCAGGGGGGATTTTCTACGAGCAGTACTTC. Using reference TRBV7-9 and TRBJ2-7 for the parts outside the CDR3, the full variable domain is DTGVSQNPRHKITKRGQNVTFRCDPISEHNRLYWYRQTLGQGPEFLTYFQNEAQLEKSRLLSDRFSAERPKGSFSTLEIQRTEQGDSAMYLCASTPAGGIFYEQYFGPGTRLTVT.